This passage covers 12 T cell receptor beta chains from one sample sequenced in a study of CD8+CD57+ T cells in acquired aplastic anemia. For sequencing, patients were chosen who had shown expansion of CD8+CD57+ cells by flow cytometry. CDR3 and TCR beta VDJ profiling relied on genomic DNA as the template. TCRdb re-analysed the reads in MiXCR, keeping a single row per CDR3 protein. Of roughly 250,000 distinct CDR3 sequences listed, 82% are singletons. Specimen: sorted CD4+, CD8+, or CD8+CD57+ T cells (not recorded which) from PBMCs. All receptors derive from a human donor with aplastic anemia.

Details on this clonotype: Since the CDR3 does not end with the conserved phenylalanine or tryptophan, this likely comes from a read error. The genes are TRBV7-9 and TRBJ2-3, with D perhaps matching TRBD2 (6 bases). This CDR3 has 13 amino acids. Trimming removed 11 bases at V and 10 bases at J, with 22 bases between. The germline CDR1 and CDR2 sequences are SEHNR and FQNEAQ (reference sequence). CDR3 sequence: CAYEVAANEAQYY. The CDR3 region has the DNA TGTGCCTACGAGGTAGCGGCCAACGAAGCGCAGTATTAC.

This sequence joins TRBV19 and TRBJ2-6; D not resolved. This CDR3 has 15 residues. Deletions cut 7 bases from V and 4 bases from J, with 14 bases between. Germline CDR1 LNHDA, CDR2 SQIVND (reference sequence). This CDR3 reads CASNGWGTGANVLTF. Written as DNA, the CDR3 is TGTGCCAGTAACGGATGGGGAACAGGGGCCAACGTCCTGACTTTC.

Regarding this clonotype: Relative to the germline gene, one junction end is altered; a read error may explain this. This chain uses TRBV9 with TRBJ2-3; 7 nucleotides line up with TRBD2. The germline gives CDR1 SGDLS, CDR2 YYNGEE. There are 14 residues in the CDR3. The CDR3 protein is CASSESGGHDTQDF. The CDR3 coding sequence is TGTGCCAGCAGCGAGTCGGGGGGTCACGATACGCAGGATTTT.

CDR3 coding DNA: TGTGCCAGCAGCTTAGAACTAGGTGCGGATGATGAGCAGTTCTTC. It is translated as CASSLELGADDEQFF. The rearrangement links TRBV7-8 to TRBJ2-1, with D possibly TRBD2 on 5 matching bases. CDR1 SGHVS and CDR2 FQNEAQ come from the germline V gene. Trimming shortened V by 1 base and J by 8 bases, and 15 bases separated the two germline ends. The CDR3 covers 15 residues. The full variable domain, completed using reference TRBV7-8 and TRBJ2-1, is GAGVSQSPRYKVAKRGQDVALRCDPISGHVSLFWYQQALGQGPEFLTYFQNEAQLDKSGLPSDRFFAERPEGSVSTLKIQRTQQEDSAVYLCASSLELGADDEQFFGPGTRLTVL.

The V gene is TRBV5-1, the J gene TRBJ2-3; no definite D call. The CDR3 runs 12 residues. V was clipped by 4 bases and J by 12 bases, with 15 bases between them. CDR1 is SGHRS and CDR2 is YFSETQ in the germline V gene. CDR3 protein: CASSVGVDDQYF. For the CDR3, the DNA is TGCGCCAGCAGCGTGGGCGTAGATGACCAGTATTTT. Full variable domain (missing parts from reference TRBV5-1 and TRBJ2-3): KAGVTQTPRYLIKTRGQQVTLSCSPISGHRSVSWYQQTPGQGLQFLFEYFSETQRNKGNFPGRFSGRQFSNSRSEMNVSTLELGDSALYLCASSVGVDDQYFGPGTRLTVL.

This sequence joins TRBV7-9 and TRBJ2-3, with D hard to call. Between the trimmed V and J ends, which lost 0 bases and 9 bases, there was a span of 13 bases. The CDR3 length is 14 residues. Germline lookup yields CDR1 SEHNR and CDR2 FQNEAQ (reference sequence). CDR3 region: CASSLAVAGNTQYF. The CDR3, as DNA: TGTGCCAGCAGCTTAGCTGTGGCAGGAAACACGCAGTATTTT.

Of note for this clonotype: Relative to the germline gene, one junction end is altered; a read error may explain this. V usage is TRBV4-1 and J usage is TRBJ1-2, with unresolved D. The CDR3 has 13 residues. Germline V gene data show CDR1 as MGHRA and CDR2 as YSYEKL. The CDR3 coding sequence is TGCGCCAGCAGCCAAGGCCTCGCAGGTGGGCACTCCTTC. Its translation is CASSQGLAGGHSF.

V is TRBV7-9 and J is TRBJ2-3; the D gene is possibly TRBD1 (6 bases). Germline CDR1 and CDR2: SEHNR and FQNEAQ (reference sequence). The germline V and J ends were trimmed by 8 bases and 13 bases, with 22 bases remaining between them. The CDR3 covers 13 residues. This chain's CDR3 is CASGGGGTGRKYF. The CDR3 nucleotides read TGTGCCAGCGGGGGTGGGGGCACAGGTAGGAAGTATTTT.

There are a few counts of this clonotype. DNA of the CDR3: TGCAGTGCTAGCGTCTTTGGGACAGGGGAAGGGGATACGCAGTATTTT. This sequence encodes CSASVFGTGEGDTQYF. V gene TRBV20-1 combines with J gene TRBJ2-3; 10 bases map to TRBD1. Germline CDR1 DFQATT, CDR2 SNEGSKA (reference sequence). The CDR3 has 16 amino acids. Trimming at V came to 3 bases and at J to 6 bases, leaving 12 bases not matched to a gene.

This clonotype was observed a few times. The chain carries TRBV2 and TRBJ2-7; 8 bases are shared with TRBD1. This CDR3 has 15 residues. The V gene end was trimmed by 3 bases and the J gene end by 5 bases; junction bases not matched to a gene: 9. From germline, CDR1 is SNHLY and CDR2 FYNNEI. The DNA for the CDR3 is TGTGCCAGCAGTGAGCAACCGGGACAGGCCCACGAGCAGTACTTC. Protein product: CASSEQPGQAHEQYF.

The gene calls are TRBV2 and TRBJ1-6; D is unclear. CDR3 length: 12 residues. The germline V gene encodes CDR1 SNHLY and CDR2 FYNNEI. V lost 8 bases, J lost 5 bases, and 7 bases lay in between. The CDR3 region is CASLEDNSPLHF. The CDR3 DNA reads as TGTGCCAGCCTGGAGGATAATTCACCCCTCCACTTT.

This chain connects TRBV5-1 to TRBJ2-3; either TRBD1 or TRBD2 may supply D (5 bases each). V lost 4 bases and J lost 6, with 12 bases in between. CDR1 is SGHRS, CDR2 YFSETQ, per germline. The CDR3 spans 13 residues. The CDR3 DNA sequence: TGCGCCAGCAGCCAGAGAGGGGCGGATACGCAGTATTTT. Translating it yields CASSQRGADTQYF.